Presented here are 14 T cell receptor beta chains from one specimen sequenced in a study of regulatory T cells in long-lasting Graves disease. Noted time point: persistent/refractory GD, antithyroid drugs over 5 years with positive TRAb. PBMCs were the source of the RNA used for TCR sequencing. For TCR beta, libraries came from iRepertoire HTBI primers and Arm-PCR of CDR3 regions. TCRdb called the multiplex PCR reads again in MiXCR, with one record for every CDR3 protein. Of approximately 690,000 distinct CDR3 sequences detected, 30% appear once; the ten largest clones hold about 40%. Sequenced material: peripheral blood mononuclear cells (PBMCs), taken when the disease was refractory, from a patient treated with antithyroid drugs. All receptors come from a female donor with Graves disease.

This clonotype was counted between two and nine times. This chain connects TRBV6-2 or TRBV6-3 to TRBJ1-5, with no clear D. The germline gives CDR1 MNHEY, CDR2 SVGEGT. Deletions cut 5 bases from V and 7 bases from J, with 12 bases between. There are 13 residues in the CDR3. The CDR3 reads CASSEWTYQPQHF. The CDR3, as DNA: TGTGCCAGCAGTGAATGGACTTACCAGCCCCAGCATTTT.

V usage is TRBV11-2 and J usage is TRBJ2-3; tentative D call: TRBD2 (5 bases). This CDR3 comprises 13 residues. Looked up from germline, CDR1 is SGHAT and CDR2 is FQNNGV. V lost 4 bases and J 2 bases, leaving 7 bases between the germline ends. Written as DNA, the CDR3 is TGTGCCAGCAGCTCAGCGGACACAGATACGCAGTATTTT. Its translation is CASSSADTDTQYF.

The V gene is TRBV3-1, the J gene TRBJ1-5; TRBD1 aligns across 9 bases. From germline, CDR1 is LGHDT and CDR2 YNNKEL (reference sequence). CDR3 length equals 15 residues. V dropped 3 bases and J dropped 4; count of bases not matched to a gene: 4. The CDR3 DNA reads TGTGCCAGCAGCCAGACAGGGGGATGGAATCAGCCCCAGCATTTT. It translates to CASSQTGGWNQPQHF.

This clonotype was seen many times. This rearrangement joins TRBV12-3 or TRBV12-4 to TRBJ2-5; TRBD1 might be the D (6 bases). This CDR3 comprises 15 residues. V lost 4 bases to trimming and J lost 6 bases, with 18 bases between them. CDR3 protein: CASSYGTSQGKTQYF. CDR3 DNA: TGTGCCAGCAGTTACGGGACATCCCAAGGGAAGACCCAGTACTTC.

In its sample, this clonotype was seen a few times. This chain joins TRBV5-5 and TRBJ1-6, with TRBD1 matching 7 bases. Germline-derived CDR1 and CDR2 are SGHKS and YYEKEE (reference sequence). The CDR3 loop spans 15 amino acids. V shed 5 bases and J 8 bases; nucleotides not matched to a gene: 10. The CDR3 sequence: CASRSRDSSHSPLHF. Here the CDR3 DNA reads TGTGCCAGCAGGTCCCGGGACAGTTCGCATTCACCCCTCCACTTT. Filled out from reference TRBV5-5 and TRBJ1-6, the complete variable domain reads DAGVTQSPTHLIKTRGQQVTLRCSPISGHKSVSWYQQVLGQGPQFIFQYYEKEERGRGNFPDRFSARQFPNYSSELNVNALLLGDSALYLCASRSRDSSHSPLHFGNGTRLTVT.

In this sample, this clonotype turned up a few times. Here the CDR3 reads CASSLGIGISGPGYTF. The CDR3 DNA follows: TGTGCCAGCAGTTTAGGGATTGGGATTTCGGGGCCTGGCTACACCTTC. The chain carries TRBV12-3 or TRBV12-4 and TRBJ1-2; tentatively, D is TRBD1 (5 bases). The CDR3 has 16 amino acids. The V end was cut by 1 base, the J end by 7 bases, with 19 bases between.

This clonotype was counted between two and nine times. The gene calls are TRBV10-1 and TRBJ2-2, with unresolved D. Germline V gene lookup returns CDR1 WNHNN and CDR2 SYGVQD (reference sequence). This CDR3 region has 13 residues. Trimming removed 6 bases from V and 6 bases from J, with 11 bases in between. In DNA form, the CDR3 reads TGCGCCAGCAGCGCTGACTCCTCCGGGGAGCTGTTTTTT. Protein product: CASSADSSGELFF.

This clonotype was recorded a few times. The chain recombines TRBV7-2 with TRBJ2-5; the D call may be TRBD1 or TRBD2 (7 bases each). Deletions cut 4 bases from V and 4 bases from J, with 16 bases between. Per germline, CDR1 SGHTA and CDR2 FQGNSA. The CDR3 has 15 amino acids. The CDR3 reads CASSYYRGGGETQYF. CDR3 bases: TGTGCCAGCAGCTACTACAGGGGAGGGGGAGAGACCCAGTACTTC.

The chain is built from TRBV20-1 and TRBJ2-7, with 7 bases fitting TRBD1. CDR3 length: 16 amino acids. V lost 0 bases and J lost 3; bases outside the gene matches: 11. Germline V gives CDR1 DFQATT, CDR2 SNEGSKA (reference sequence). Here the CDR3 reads CSAREIGQANLYEQYF. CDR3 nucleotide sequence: TGCAGTGCTAGAGAAATAGGACAGGCCAACCTCTACGAGCAGTACTTC.

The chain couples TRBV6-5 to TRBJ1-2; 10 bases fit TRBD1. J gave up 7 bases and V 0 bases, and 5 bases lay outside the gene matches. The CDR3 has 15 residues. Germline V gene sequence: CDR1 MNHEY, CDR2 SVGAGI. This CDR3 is CASSYSGQGVGGYTF. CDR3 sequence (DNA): TGTGCCAGCAGTTACTCTGGACAGGGGGTTGGTGGCTACACCTTC.

Written as DNA, the CDR3 is TGCAGTGCTAAGGACGTTCTGGGATCCCAAGAGACCCAGTACTTC. Translated: CSAKDVLGSQETQYF. The chain couples TRBV20-1 to TRBJ2-5; D remains ambiguous. The V gene's germline CDR1 is DFQATT and CDR2 SNEGSKA (reference sequence). Trimming shortened V by 4 bases and J by 1 base, and 16 bases separated the two germline ends. The length of the CDR3 is 15 residues.

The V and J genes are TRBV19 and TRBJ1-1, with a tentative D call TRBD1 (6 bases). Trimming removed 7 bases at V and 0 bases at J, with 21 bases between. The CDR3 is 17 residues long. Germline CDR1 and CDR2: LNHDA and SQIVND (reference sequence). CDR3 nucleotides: TGTGCCAGTACCAAATGGGGGCCGCCCATTATGAACACTGAAGCTTTCTTT. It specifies CASTKWGPPIMNTEAFF.

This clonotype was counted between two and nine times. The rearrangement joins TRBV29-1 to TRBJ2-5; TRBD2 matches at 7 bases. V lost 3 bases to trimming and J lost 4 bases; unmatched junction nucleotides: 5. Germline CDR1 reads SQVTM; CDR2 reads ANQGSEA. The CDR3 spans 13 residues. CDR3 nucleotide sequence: TGCAGCGTTGACGCGGGAGTTAGAGAGACCCAGTACTTC. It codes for CSVDAGVRETQYF. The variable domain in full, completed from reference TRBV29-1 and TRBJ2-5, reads SAVISQKPSRDICQRGTSLTIQCQVDSQVTMMFWYRQQPGQSLTLIATANQGSEATYESGFVIDKFPISRPNLTFSTLTVSNMSPEDSSIYLCSVDAGVRETQYFGPGTRLLVL.

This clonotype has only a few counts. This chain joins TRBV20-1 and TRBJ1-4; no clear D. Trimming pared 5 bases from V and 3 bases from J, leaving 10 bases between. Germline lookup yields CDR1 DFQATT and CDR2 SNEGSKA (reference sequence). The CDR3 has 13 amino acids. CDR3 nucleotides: TGCAGTGCTGGACGGGTGTCTAATGAAAAACTGTTTTTT. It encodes CSAGRVSNEKLFF.